The 19 T cell receptor beta chains in this list originate from one sample, sequenced in a study of T cell clones after liver transplantation. Clones were read by immunoSEQ multiplex PCR, and TCRdb kept only the in-frame ones, dropping some. Of approximately 75,000 clones listed, roughly 80% are singletons. Sequencing used CD4+ T cells from blood, obtained 12 months after liver transplant. The receptors here all came from a human patient who received a liver transplant. Some T cells may have come from the graft donor.

This chain uses TRBV4-3 with TRBJ2-2, with 13 bases lining up with TRBD2. Germline V gene data show CDR1 as LGHNA and CDR2 as YSLEER. The CDR3 runs 16 residues. The V and J ends lost 4 bases and 7 bases, in that order; junction bases with no gene match: 6. The CDR3 reads CASSPQTSGRFGELFF. The CDR3 nucleotides read TGCGCCAGCAGCCCCCAGACTAGCGGGAGGTTCGGGGAGCTGTTTTTT.

The V and J genes are TRBV7-2 and TRBJ2-5; 12 nucleotides line up with TRBD1. V was pared by 5 bases and J by 6 bases, with 10 bases of the junction left unmatched. The CDR3 covers 16 residues. In germline, CDR1 is SGHTA, CDR2 FQGNSA. The CDR3 region is CASSPPGTGGAKTQYF. The CDR3 nucleotides are TGTGCCAGCAGCCCCCCCGGGACAGGGGGCGCGAAGACCCAGTACTTC.

This chain links TRBV6-6 with TRBJ2-7, with D unresolved. Looked up from germline, CDR1 is MNHNY and CDR2 is SVGAGI (reference sequence). CDR3 size: 14 residues. Trimming left V 5 bases short and J 0 bases short, with 11 bases between. The DNA of the CDR3 is TGTGCCAGCAGTCACGATCCAAGCTCCTACGAGCAGTACTTC. Amino acids: CASSHDPSSYEQYF.

This clone was seen more than once but under ten times. This chain uses TRBV19 with TRBJ1-2, with TRBD1 as a possible D gene (6 bases). This CDR3 has 15 amino acids. Trimming took off 4 bases at V and 4 bases at J, with 16 bases between the two ends. Germline values: CDR1 LNHDA, CDR2 SQIVND (reference sequence). CDR3 residues: CASSTRQAALYGYTF. In DNA, the CDR3 is TGTGCCAGTAGTACTCGACAGGCCGCCCTCTATGGCTACACCTTC.

V and J are TRBV2 and TRBJ2-4; no firm D call. Trimming stripped 4 bases from V and 1 base from J, with 11 bases between. Germline assignment: CDR1 SNHLY and CDR2 FYNNEI. This CDR3 comprises 15 residues. The CDR3 sequence is CASSGTNLAKNIQYF. DNA of the CDR3: TGTGCCAGCAGTGGGACGAACTTGGCCAAAAACATTCAGTACTTC.

J is TRBJ2-7 and V is TRBV19; maybe TRBD2 (6 bases). The CDR3 is 15 amino acids. Looked up from germline, CDR1 is LNHDA and CDR2 is SQIVND (reference sequence). The V gene lost 3 bases and the J gene lost 1 base, with 13 bases spanning the gap. The CDR3 spells CASSMGGGPSYEQYF. The CDR3 bases are TGTGCCAGTAGTATGGGAGGCGGGCCATCCTACGAGCAGTACTTC.

The chain recombines TRBV5-1 with TRBJ1-1; D possibly corresponds to TRBD1 (5 bases). Trimming removed 1 base at V and 3 bases at J, with 10 bases between. Per the germline V gene, CDR1 is SGHRS and CDR2 is YFSETQ. The CDR3 totals 14 residues. CDR3 coding DNA: TGCGCCAGCAGCTTGACGGGGCTGTACACTGAAGCTTTCTTT. It codes for CASSLTGLYTEAFF.

V is TRBV6-5 and J is TRBJ2-2; maybe TRBD1 (6 bases). V was cut by 6 bases and J by 7 bases, with 15 bases left in between. CDR1 and CDR2 (germline): MNHEY, SVGAGI. The CDR3 is 14 amino acids. CDR3: CASRPTGQVGELFF. CDR3 coding DNA: TGTGCCAGCAGACCCACAGGGCAGGTCGGGGAGCTGTTTTTT.

The rearrangement joins TRBV5-1 to TRBJ2-7, with 10 bases fitting TRBD2. The CDR3 consists of 16 residues. V was pared by 3 bases and J by 4 bases, with 10 bases of the junction left unmatched. In germline, CDR1 is SGHRS, CDR2 YFSETQ. CDR3 coding DNA: TGCGCCAGCAGCTCCCGAGGGTCTAGCGGGAGTTACGAGCAGTACTTC. Amino acids: CASSSRGSSGSYEQYF.

This chain joins TRBV19 and TRBJ2-5; the D gene is possibly TRBD2 (5 bases). V was clipped by 4 bases and J by 2 bases, with 8 bases between them. The CDR3 is 13 residues long. The germline gives CDR1 LNHDA, CDR2 SQIVND (reference sequence). CDR3 residues: CASSTRVQETQYF. The CDR3 DNA reads as TGTGCCAGTAGTACGAGGGTGCAAGAGACCCAGTACTTC.

The V and J genes are TRBV4-1 and TRBJ2-2; 10 bases are a match to TRBD2. J was trimmed by 5 bases and V by 4 bases; bases with no gene match: 10. From germline, CDR1 is MGHRA and CDR2 YSYEKL. This CDR3 contains 17 residues. CDR3 residues: CASSPGGLAGVTGELFF. The DNA of the CDR3 is TGCGCCAGCAGCCCCGGAGGGCTAGCGGGAGTTACCGGGGAGCTGTTTTTT.

This clone was observed a single time. This chain connects TRBV4-1 to TRBJ1-2; no definite D call. V dropped 1 base and J dropped 4 bases, with 16 bases sitting between them. CDR3 length: 16 amino acids. From germline, CDR1 is MGHRA and CDR2 YSYEKL. CDR3 bases: TGCGCCAGCAGCCAAGTATCAGGCGACTCTGTCTATGGCTACACCTTC. It is translated as CASSQVSGDSVYGYTF.

The sample holds a few counts of this clone. The chain is built from TRBV5-1 and TRBJ2-5; 8 positions agree with TRBD1. This CDR3 contains 15 residues. Germline CDR1 reads SGHRS; CDR2 reads YFSETQ. The trim removed 4 bases at V and 4 bases at J, leaving 9 bases unmatched. CDR3 sequence reads: CASSLRQGLGETQYF. CDR3 DNA: TGCGCCAGCAGCCTACGACAGGGGCTTGGAGAGACCCAGTACTTC.

The chain has TRBV14 and TRBJ2-7; D may be TRBD2 (6 bases). The CDR3 is made up of 18 amino acids. V was cut by 0 bases and J by 0 bases, with 18 bases left in between. From germline, CDR1 is SGHDN and CDR2 FVKESK. This chain's CDR3 is CASSQDPTLALPSYEQYF. DNA for the CDR3: TGTGCCAGCAGCCAAGACCCCACTCTAGCGCTCCCCTCCTACGAGCAGTACTTC. Filled out from reference TRBV14 and TRBJ2-7, the complete variable domain reads EAGVTQFPSHSVIEKGQTVTLRCDPISGHDNLYWYRRVMGKEIKFLLHFVKESKQDESGMPNNRFLAERTGGTYSTLKVQPAELEDSGVYFCASSQDPTLALPSYEQYFGPGTRLTVT.

The chain uses TRBV7-9 and TRBJ1-2; tentatively, D is TRBD1 (5 bases). The V end was cut by 6 bases, the J end by 6 bases, with 20 bases between. The CDR3 contains 15 residues. Germline V gives CDR1 SEHNR, CDR2 FQNEAQ (reference sequence). CDR3 nucleotide sequence: TGTGCCAGCAGATCAAGCGCGGGGGTAGCGAATGGCTACACCTTC. This translates into CASRSSAGVANGYTF. Full variable domain (outside the CDR3, taken from reference TRBV7-9 and TRBJ1-2): DTGVSQNPRHKITKRGQNVTFRCDPISEHNRLYWYRQTLGQGPEFLTYFQNEAQLEKSRLLSDRFSAERPKGSFSTLEIQRTEQGDSAMYLCASRSSAGVANGYTFGSGTRLTVV.

The CDR3 sequence: CASSEGGGTYNEQFF. The CDR3 DNA is TGTGCCAGCAGTGAAGGGGGAGGAACCTACAATGAGCAGTTCTTC. The V and J genes are TRBV6-4 and TRBJ2-1, with D possibly being TRBD1 or TRBD2 (6 bases each). V was pared by 3 bases and J by 2 bases, with 11 bases between. Looked up from germline, CDR1 is MRHNA and CDR2 is SNTAGT. The CDR3 consists of 15 residues.

This clone has just one count. This chain uses TRBV6-5 with TRBJ2-7; 11 bases match TRBD2. The J segment lost 8 bases and the V segment lost 7 bases, leaving 10 bases of the junction unmatched. Germline V gene sequence: CDR1 MNHEY, CDR2 SVGAGI. The CDR3 is made up of 14 amino acids. The DNA for the CDR3 is TGTGCCAGCACCCCCGCACTAGCGGGAGTCAAGCAGTACTTC. This translates into CASTPALAGVKQYF.

This chain uses TRBV5-1 with TRBJ2-7; TRBD1 aligns across 9 bases. Germline CDR1 SGHRS, CDR2 YFSETQ. J was trimmed by 4 bases and V by 0 bases; bases with no gene match: 5. The CDR3 contains 15 residues. Here the CDR3 DNA reads TGCGCCAGCAGCTTGGCGACAGGGGGGCAGTACGAGCAGTACTTC. Its protein is CASSLATGGQYEQYF.

The gene calls are TRBV11-1 and TRBJ2-5; tentatively, D is TRBD1 (6 bases). The CDR3 is 16 residues long. Germline CDR1 is SGHAT and CDR2 is FQDESV (reference sequence). Trimming took off 1 base at V and 5 bases at J, with 17 bases between the two ends. Here the CDR3 reads CASSLVGTGIGETQYF. The CDR3 DNA follows: TGTGCCAGCAGCTTAGTGGGTACAGGGATCGGGGAGACCCAGTACTTC.